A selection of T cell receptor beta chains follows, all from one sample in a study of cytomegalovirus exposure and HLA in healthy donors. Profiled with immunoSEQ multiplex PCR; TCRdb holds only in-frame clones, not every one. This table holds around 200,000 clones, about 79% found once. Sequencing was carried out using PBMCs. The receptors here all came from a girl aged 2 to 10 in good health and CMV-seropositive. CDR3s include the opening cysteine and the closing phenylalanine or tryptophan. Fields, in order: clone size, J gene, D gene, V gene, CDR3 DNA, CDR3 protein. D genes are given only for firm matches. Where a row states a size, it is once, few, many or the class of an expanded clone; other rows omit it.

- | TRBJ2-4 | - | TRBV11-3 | TGTGCCAGCAGCTTAGGCGGGATGGCCAAAAACATTCAGTACTTC | CASSLGGMAKNIQYF
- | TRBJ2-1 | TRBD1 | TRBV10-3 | TGTGCCATCAGTTCCTGGACAGGGAGCTCCTACAATGAGCAGTTCTTC | CAISSWTGSSYNEQFF
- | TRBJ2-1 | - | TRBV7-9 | TGTGCCAGCAGCCCTGTCACGCGGGGCGATGAGCAGTTCTTC | CASSPVTRGDEQFF
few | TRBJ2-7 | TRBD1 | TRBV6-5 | TGTGCCAGCAACCGGGACAGAGGGGCCTACGAGCAGTACTTC | CASNRDRGAYEQYF
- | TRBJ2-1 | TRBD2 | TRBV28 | TGTGCCAGCAGTTCAATGGGCGAACTAGCGGTAGGTGAGCAGTTCTTC | CASSSMGELAVGEQFF
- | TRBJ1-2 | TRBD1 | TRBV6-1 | TGTGCCAGCAGTGTACAGGGGGCAGATGGCTACACCTTC | CASSVQGADGYTF
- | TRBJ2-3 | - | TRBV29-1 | TGCAGCGTTGGACAGGCGGCAGATACGCAGTATTTT | CSVGQAADTQYF
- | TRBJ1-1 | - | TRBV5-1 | TGCGCCAGCAGCTTGGGTGGGGGCTCCGCTGAAGCTTTCTTT | CASSLGGGSAEAFF
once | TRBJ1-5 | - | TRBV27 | TGTGCCAGCAGTTCCGCCCCCAGGGTTGGGCAGCCCCAGCATTTT | CASSSAPRVGQPQHF
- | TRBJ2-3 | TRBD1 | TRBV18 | TGTGCCAGCTCGGGACAGGGGGCAGGTTCCGCAGATACGCAGTATTTT | CASSGQGAGSADTQYF